Listed here are 10 T cell receptor beta chains from one sample, sequenced in a study of shared T cell receptors in the human thymus. Some clones are missing from TCRdb's copy, which holds only in-frame ones; the method was immunoSEQ multiplex PCR. Here the sample spans some 700,000 clones, roughly 85% being singletons. This sample also belongs to another study, concerning human thymus T cells.

The sequencing input was thymocytes. The receptors shown here come from a girl in the first two years of life with a congenital heart defect.

The gene calls are TRBV12-5 and TRBJ2-2, with 7 bases fitting TRBD1. V was clipped by 2 bases and J by 0 bases; unmatched bases: 6. CDR3 length: 17 amino acids. Germline assignment: CDR1 LGHNT and CDR2 FRNRAP. The CDR3 here is CASGLNRDRTNTGELFF. CDR3 DNA sequence: TGTGCTAGTGGTTTGAACCGGGACAGAACGAACACCGGGGAGCTGTTTTTT.

This clone turned up a few times. This rearrangement joins TRBV2 to TRBJ1-6, with D uncertain. This CDR3 comprises 16 residues. V was pared by 6 bases and J by 0 bases, with 12 bases between. Per germline, CDR1 SNHLY and CDR2 FYNNEI. The DNA for the CDR3 is TGTGCCAGCAGCGAGGAGTCCAGCTCCTATAATTCACCCCTCCACTTT. Protein product: CASSEESSSYNSPLHF.

This chain connects TRBV6-1 to TRBJ1-2; 10 bases map to TRBD1. Germline assignment: CDR1 MNHNS and CDR2 SASEGT. J lost 0 bases, V lost 3 bases, and 10 bases had no gene match. This CDR3 contains 18 residues. The CDR3 sequence: CASSEGGGQGGTNYGYTF. The CDR3 DNA follows: TGTGCCAGCAGTGAGGGGGGCGGACAGGGGGGAACTAACTATGGCTACACCTTC.

V is TRBV5-6 and J is TRBJ1-5; maybe TRBD1 (5 bases). The germline CDR1 and CDR2 sequences are SGHDT and YYEEEE. The V end was cut by 2 bases, the J end by 0 bases, with 12 bases between. The CDR3 has 16 amino acids. In DNA form, the CDR3 reads TGTGCCAGCAGCTTAGGGGCAGAGAATAGCAATCAGCCCCAGCATTTT. It specifies CASSLGAENSNQPQHF.

The chain recombines TRBV10-3 with TRBJ1-5, with 8 nucleotides matching TRBD1. Germline V lookup: CDR1 ENHRY, CDR2 SYGVKD. CDR3 length equals 15 residues. J gave up 3 bases and V 5 bases, and 6 bases lay outside the gene matches. The CDR3 sequence: CAISSDRGDNQPQHF. CDR3 sequence (DNA): TGTGCCATCAGTTCTGACAGGGGTGACAATCAGCCCCAGCATTTT.

The chain carries TRBV5-6 and TRBJ2-3; TRBD2 agrees at 7 bases. J was trimmed by 1 base and V by 4 bases; bases with no gene match: 9. CDR3 size: 16 residues. Per germline, CDR1 SGHDT and CDR2 YYEEEE. The CDR3: CASSGGLVPGTDTQYF. CDR3 DNA sequence: TGTGCCAGCAGCGGCGGACTAGTTCCGGGCACAGATACGCAGTATTTT. The whole variable domain, remainder taken from reference TRBV5-6 and TRBJ2-3, is DAGVTQSPTHLIKTRGQQVTLRCSPKSGHDTVSWYQQALGQGPQFIFQYYEEEERQRGNFPDRFSGHQFPNYSSELNVNALLLGDSALYLCASSGGLVPGTDTQYFGPGTRLTVL.

The V gene is TRBV5-4, the J gene TRBJ2-5; 8 nucleotides line up with TRBD2. This CDR3 has 15 amino acids. Germline values: CDR1 SGHNT, CDR2 YYREEE (reference sequence). V was clipped by 4 bases and J by 5 bases; unmatched bases: 10. The CDR3, as DNA: TGTGCCAGCAGCGCTGGACGGGGGGGGCGGGAGACCCAGTACTTC. This encodes CASSAGRGGRETQYF. Looking up the rest from reference TRBV5-4 and TRBJ2-5 gives the full variable domain: ETGVTQSPTHLIKTRGQQVTLRCSSQSGHNTVSWYQQALGQGPQFIFQYYREEENGRGNFPPRFSGLQFPNYSSELNVNALELDDSALYLCASSAGRGGRETQYFGPGTRLLVL.

This chain uses TRBV6-5 with TRBJ1-5, with D possibly TRBD1 on 6 matching bases. The CDR3 extends over 14 amino acids. Germline V lookup: CDR1 MNHEY, CDR2 SVGAGI. The ends were cut back, 10 bases at V and 9 bases at J, with 22 bases in the middle. Written as DNA, the CDR3 is TGTGCCACCCGTCAGGGGATTTTGAGGGGGCCCCAGCATTTT. This encodes CATRQGILRGPQHF.

This sequence joins TRBV7-2 and TRBJ2-3; 7 bases are a match to TRBD1. V lost 1 base to trimming and J lost 12 bases; unmatched junction nucleotides: 7. This CDR3 contains 13 residues. The germline gives CDR1 SGHTA, CDR2 FQGNSA. The CDR3 DNA follows: TGTGCCAGCAGCTTAGTCCTCGGGACAGAACAGTATTTT. Protein product: CASSLVLGTEQYF.

The chain recombines TRBV5-4 with TRBJ1-2; 7 nucleotides agree with TRBD1. The CDR3 loop spans 16 amino acids. V shed 2 bases, J shed 6 bases, and the junction held 13 bases outside the gene matches. In germline, CDR1 is SGHNT, CDR2 YYREEE (reference sequence). The CDR3 DNA sequence: TGTGCCAGCAGCTTTGAACAGGGGAACCCACCTAATGGCTACACCTTC. This gives the protein CASSFEQGNPPNGYTF.